A single sample is the source of the 18 T cell receptor beta chains below, sequenced in a study of blood T cell repertoires in COVID-19 (dated by TCRdb to between 2020 and 2021). Library generation was performed with the immunoSEQ multiplex PCR assay. Not all clones reach the TCRdb copy of this immuneACCESS table, which keeps in-frame sequences only. Checked studies attribute under half of the gap to unresolved V genes and leave the rest unexplained. Present in this sample are around 360,000 clones, around 87% of which were seen just once. 8% to 13% of the sample rests with the top ten. The sequenced sample was peripheral blood. All receptors come from a woman under 40 with COVID-19, enrolled during active disease.

This rearrangement joins TRBV28 to TRBJ1-1, with D unclear. Germline loops: CDR1 MDHEN, CDR2 SYDVKM. V lost 1 base to trimming and J lost 5 bases, with 11 bases between them. The CDR3 has 14 amino acids. As DNA, the CDR3 is TGTGCCAGCAGTTTATTTCAGGATTGGACTGAAGCTTTCTTT. As protein: CASSLFQDWTEAFF.

This clone is a singleton in its sample. In DNA, the CDR3 is TGTGCCAGCAGTTTGACAGGGGGCAGCGGGGAGCTGTTTTTT. Residues: CASSLTGGSGELFF. The chain recombines TRBV28 with TRBJ2-2; 10 nucleotides agree with TRBD1. The CDR3 sequence is 14 residues long. Germline assignment: CDR1 MDHEN and CDR2 SYDVKM. V lost 3 bases, J lost 7 bases, and 2 bases stayed unmatched.

The gene calls are TRBV5-5 and TRBJ2-2; 7 nucleotides line up with TRBD2. CDR1 SGHKS and CDR2 YYEKEE come from the germline V gene (reference sequence). Trimming took 2 bases from V and 5 from J; bases not matched to a gene: 3. This CDR3 comprises 14 residues. DNA of the CDR3: TGTGCCAGCAGCTTCGCGGGAGCGACCGGGGAGCTGTTTTTT. It specifies CASSFAGATGELFF.

This rearrangement joins TRBV4-2 to TRBJ2-5; D possibly corresponds to TRBD2 (6 bases). CDR3 length: 15 residues. Deletions cut 0 bases from V and 1 base from J, with 9 bases between. Looked up from germline, CDR1 is LGHNA and CDR2 is YNFKEQ. CDR3 sequence (DNA): TGTGCCAGCAGCCAAGAAGTGGGGGGCCAAGAGACCCAGTACTTC. It specifies CASSQEVGGQETQYF.

The chain combines TRBV24-1 with TRBJ1-2; 7 nucleotides line up with TRBD1. Germline trimming cut 3 bases from V and 6 bases from J; bases unmatched to any gene: 3. This CDR3 region has 13 residues. Germline CDR1 reads KGHDR; CDR2 reads SFDVKD. The CDR3 loop reads CATSDQGVDGYTF. As DNA, the CDR3 is TGTGCCACCAGTGATCAGGGGGTAGATGGCTACACCTTC.

This sequence joins TRBV18 and TRBJ2-5, with 8 bases fitting TRBD1. CDR1 and CDR2 from the germline V gene are KGHSH and LQKENI. Losses at the gene ends were 0 bases for V and 7 bases for J; bases not matched to a gene: 13. The CDR3 has 17 residues. This chain's CDR3 is CASSPPGRGRSVATQYF. For the CDR3, the DNA is TGTGCCAGCTCACCACCGGGCAGGGGGCGGTCGGTAGCGACCCAGTACTTC.

V and J are TRBV19 and TRBJ1-2, with 8 bases matching TRBD1. The CDR3 is made up of 14 amino acids. The germline V gene has CDR1 LNHDA and CDR2 SQIVND (reference sequence). With V trimmed by 5 bases and J by 2 bases, 4 bases remained unmatched. CDR3 residues: CASSQGASNYGYTF. The CDR3 coding sequence is TGTGCCAGTAGTCAGGGGGCATCGAACTATGGCTACACCTTC.

The chain uses TRBV5-1 and TRBJ1-6; 9 positions match TRBD1. Per the germline V gene, CDR1 is SGHRS and CDR2 is YFSETQ. V gave up 4 bases and J gave up 5 bases; unmatched junction bases: 7. The CDR3 has 16 amino acids. The CDR3 loop reads CASSRVGTGNNSPLHF. CDR3 sequence (DNA): TGCGCCAGCAGCCGAGTGGGGACAGGGAATAATTCACCCCTCCACTTT.

The chain links TRBV6-2 or TRBV6-3 to TRBJ2-3; TRBD2 matches at 13 bases. V gave up 5 bases and J gave up 0 bases; unmatched junction bases: 8. CDR3 size: 18 residues. Germline values: CDR1 MNHEY, CDR2 SVGEGT. The CDR3 is CASSKPGLAGRSTDTQYF. The CDR3 bases are TGTGCCAGCAGTAAACCGGGACTAGCGGGAAGAAGCACAGATACGCAGTATTTT.

CDR3 in DNA: TGTGCCAGTAGCCGCAGGGGGAGTGGGGGCTACACCTTC. Translation: CASSRRGSGGYTF. This chain uses TRBV19 with TRBJ1-2; TRBD1 aligns across 7 bases. V lost 6 bases, J lost 8 bases, and 9 bases stayed unmatched. Germline V gives CDR1 LNHDA, CDR2 SQIVND (reference sequence). The CDR3 is 13 amino acids.

This chain joins TRBV7-2 and TRBJ2-3, with TRBD2 matching 11 bases. Germline trimming cut 4 bases from V and 2 bases from J; bases unmatched to any gene: 5. This CDR3 comprises 16 residues. CDR1 and CDR2 (germline): SGHTA, FQGNSA. CDR3 residues: CASSSIAGGYTDTQYF. The CDR3 nucleotides read TGTGCCAGCAGCTCTATAGCGGGAGGGTACACAGATACGCAGTATTTT.

The chain joins TRBV28 to TRBJ2-5, with 7 bases identical to TRBD2. The CDR3 totals 13 residues. The germline V gene encodes CDR1 MDHEN and CDR2 SYDVKM. The J segment lost 14 bases and the V segment lost 6 bases, leaving 15 bases of the junction unmatched. The CDR3 bases are TGTGCCAGCAGCCCCCCGGGGAGGGCCCGAGAATACTTC. Encoded protein: CASSPPGRAREYF. The full variable domain, rest sourced from reference TRBV28 and TRBJ2-5, is DVKVTQSSRYLVKRTGEKVFLECVQDMDHENMFWYRQDPGLGLRLIYFSYDVKMKEKGDIPEGYSVSREKKERFSLILESASTNQTSMYLCASSPPGRAREYFGPGTRLLVL.

The V gene is TRBV7-9, the J gene TRBJ1-1, with unresolved D. V lost 1 base and J lost 3, with 12 bases in between. Per germline, CDR1 SEHNR and CDR2 FQNEAQ (reference sequence). The CDR3 consists of 15 residues. This chain's CDR3 is CASSLDGRSDTEAFF. The CDR3 nucleotides read TGTGCCAGCAGCTTAGACGGTCGGAGTGACACTGAAGCTTTCTTT.

The V gene is TRBV30, the J gene TRBJ1-2; tentatively, D is TRBD1 (5 bases). The CDR3 length is 17 residues. CDR1 is GTSNPN and CDR2 is SVGIG in the germline V gene (reference sequence). Trimming took 4 bases from V and 3 from J, leaving 24 bases between them. The CDR3 bases are TGTGCCTGGAACGCATTAGGGGAGGGGAGGCGAGACTATGGCTACACCTTC. Its translation: CAWNALGEGRRDYGYTF.

V usage is TRBV15 and J usage is TRBJ2-3; D may be TRBD1 (5 bases). Deletions cut 1 base from V and 5 bases from J, with 19 bases between. The CDR3 covers 17 residues. The V gene's germline CDR1 is LNHNV and CDR2 YYDKDF (reference sequence). CDR3 in DNA: TGTGCCACCAGCAGAGGCTTAGGTTCAGGGTGGAAAGATACGCAGTATTTT. Translated: CATSRGLGSGWKDTQYF.

Written as DNA, the CDR3 is TGCGCCAGCAGCCAAGTAATCGGGAGTAGTGAGCAGTTCTTC. This codes for CASSQVIGSSEQFF. This chain uses TRBV4-3 with TRBJ2-1; D may be TRBD2 (6 bases). Germline CDR1 and CDR2: LGHNA and YSLEER. The CDR3 sequence is 14 residues long. V was pared by 1 base and J by 9 bases, with 13 bases between.

This clone showed up just once. The chain recombines TRBV30 with TRBJ2-1; 7 bases agree with TRBD2. J gave up 15 bases and V 5 bases, and 16 bases lay outside the gene matches. Germline-derived CDR1 and CDR2 are GTSNPN and SVGIG (reference sequence). The CDR3 runs to 13 residues. The CDR3 region has the DNA TGTGCCTGGCTACTTCCGGGAGGCCTTCGAGTGTTCTTC. Amino acid sequence: CAWLLPGGLRVFF. The full variable domain, completed using reference TRBV30 and TRBJ2-1, is SQTIHQWPATLVQPVGSPLSLECTVEGTSNPNLYWYRQAAGRGLQLLFYSVGIGQISSEVPQNLSASRPQDRQFILSSKKLLLSDSGFYLCAWLLPGGLRVFFGPGTRLTVL.

This chain uses TRBV10-1 with TRBJ2-2, with a tentative D call TRBD1 (6 bases). V gave up 2 bases and J gave up 5 bases, with 18 bases separating them. Germline V gives CDR1 WNHNN, CDR2 SYGVQD (reference sequence). This CDR3 comprises 17 residues. Here the CDR3 DNA reads TGCGCCAGCAGTGAGGAGGCCGGGACATTTCGAACCGGGGAGCTGTTTTTT. This encodes CASSEEAGTFRTGELFF.